The 11 T cell receptor beta chains listed next were all sequenced from one sample in a study of cytomegalovirus exposure and HLA in healthy donors. PCR involved 60 Vbeta and 13 Jbeta primers. The data were produced by immunoSEQ multiplex PCR, yet TCRdb's version contains in-frame clones alone and is incomplete. The table lists around 130,000 clones, over 70% of them singletons. Sequencing was performed on PBMCs. All receptors come from a woman aged 40 to 50 in good health and CMV-seronegative.

V gene TRBV5-8 combines with J gene TRBJ1-1; 10 nucleotides match TRBD1. CDR1 SGHTS and CDR2 YDEGEE come from the germline V gene. This CDR3 is 14 amino acids long. The trim removed 3 bases at V and 4 bases at J, leaving 3 bases unmatched. The chain's CDR3 is CASSWTGGSTEAFF. In nucleotides, the CDR3 is TGTGCCAGCAGCTGGACAGGGGGTAGCACTGAAGCTTTCTTT. Based on the CDR3 plus reference TRBV5-8 and TRBJ1-1, the full variable domain is EAGVTQSPTHLIKTRGQQATLRCSPISGHTSVYWYQQALGLGLQFLLWYDEGEERNRGNFPPRFSGRQFPNYSSELNVNALELEDSALYLCASSWTGGSTEAFFGQGTRLTVV.

The V and J genes are TRBV7-2 and TRBJ2-7, with D possibly matching TRBD2 (6 bases). In germline, CDR1 is SGHTA, CDR2 FQGNSA. This CDR3 comprises 16 residues. The V gene lost 1 base and the J gene lost 4 bases, with 17 bases spanning the gap. CDR3 nucleotides: TGTGCCAGCAGCTTAGATATCGGGAGACCAGAATACGAGCAGTACTTC. Its protein product is CASSLDIGRPEYEQYF. Complete variable domain (other parts from reference TRBV7-2 and TRBJ2-7): GAGVSQSPSNKVTEKGKDVELRCDPISGHTALYWYRQSLGQGLEFLIYFQGNSAPDKSGLPSDRFSAERTGGSVSTLTIQRTQQEDSAVYLCASSLDIGRPEYEQYFGPGTRLTVT.

The V call is TRBV28, the J call TRBJ1-1, with 7 positions matching TRBD1. V dropped 5 bases and J dropped 1; count of bases not matched to a gene: 7. In germline, CDR1 is MDHEN, CDR2 SYDVKM. This CDR3 is 15 amino acids long. This CDR3 reads CASSLDRAANTEAFF. CDR3 sequence (DNA): TGTGCCAGCAGTCTTGACAGGGCCGCGAACACTGAAGCTTTCTTT.

V gene TRBV11-2 combines with J gene TRBJ2-1; 8 nucleotides align to TRBD2. The CDR3 runs to 15 residues. With V trimmed by 5 bases and J by 0 bases, 3 bases remained unmatched. In germline, CDR1 is SGHAT, CDR2 FQNNGV. CDR3 DNA sequence: TGTGCCAGCAGCCCGGGGGGGAGCTCCTACAATGAGCAGTTCTTC. Translated: CASSPGGSSYNEQFF.

The chain employs TRBV6-5 and TRBJ2-3, with unresolved D. The germline V and J ends were trimmed by 6 bases and 3 bases, with 4 bases remaining between them. The CDR3 covers 11 residues. Germline V lookup: CDR1 MNHEY, CDR2 SVGAGI. CDR3 coding DNA: TGTGCCAGCAGCCTTACAGATACGCAGTATTTT. This encodes CASSLTDTQYF.

The chain uses TRBV11-2 and TRBJ1-5, with D hard to call. The CDR3 extends over 15 amino acids. CDR1 is SGHAT, CDR2 FQNNGV, per germline. V was pared by 4 bases and J by 1 base, with 11 bases between. Here the CDR3 reads CASSYFKQSNQPQHF. The CDR3 DNA follows: TGTGCCAGCAGCTATTTTAAACAGAGCAATCAGCCCCAGCATTTT.

J is TRBJ2-5 and V is TRBV2, with D uncertain. CDR3 length: 12 amino acids. V lost 6 bases and J 4 bases, leaving 9 bases between the germline ends. Germline CDR1 is SNHLY and CDR2 is FYNNEI. The CDR3 here is CASSRLVETQYF. The CDR3 nucleotides are TGTGCCAGCAGCCGGCTAGTAGAGACCCAGTACTTC.

This chain connects TRBV19 to TRBJ2-2; 7 nucleotides match TRBD1. Per germline, CDR1 LNHDA and CDR2 SQIVND (reference sequence). The CDR3 loop spans 14 amino acids. The junction had 8 bases not matched to a gene; V was cut back by 5 bases and J by 8 bases. The CDR3 sequence is CASSVNRGSGELFF. The DNA for the CDR3 is TGTGCCAGTAGTGTAAACAGGGGAAGTGGGGAGCTGTTTTTT. Full variable domain (missing parts from reference TRBV19 and TRBJ2-2): DGGITQSPKYLFRKEGQNVTLSCEQNLNHDAMYWYRQDPGQGLRLIYYSQIVNDFQKGDIAEGYSVSREKKESFPLTVTSAQKNPTAFYLCASSVNRGSGELFFGEGSRLTVL.

This clone turned up a few times. The V and J genes are TRBV5-1 and TRBJ2-7; the match to TRBD1 covers 9 bases. The length of the CDR3 is 14 residues. Germline V gives CDR1 SGHRS, CDR2 YFSETQ. V lost 0 bases, J lost 6 bases, and 4 bases stayed unmatched. The CDR3 DNA sequence: TGCGCCAGCAGCTTGGCCGGGACAGGGTCCGAGCAGTACTTC. It encodes CASSLAGTGSEQYF.

Comment on this clone: This may come from a read error, since a much larger clone is one base off. The V and J genes are TRBV6-1 and TRBJ1-6; TRBD1 matches 10 bases. CDR3 length: 15 residues. Germline V CDR1 and CDR2: MNHNS, SASEGT. J was trimmed by 9 bases and V by 4 bases; bases with no gene match: 6. Written as DNA, the CDR3 is TGTGCCAGCAGTGGGGGGACAGGGGAAGGTTCACCCCTCCACTTT. As protein: CASSGGTGEGSPLHF.

This clone was counted once. The V and J genes are TRBV2 and TRBJ2-3, with 7 bases fitting TRBD2. This CDR3 comprises 13 residues. Germline values: CDR1 SNHLY, CDR2 FYNNEI. V lost 7 bases and J lost 5; bases outside the gene matches: 6. CDR3 amino acids: CASKPGGGDTQYF. The CDR3 nucleotides are TGTGCCAGCAAACCGGGGGGTGGAGATACGCAGTATTTT.